Presented here are 3 T cell receptor beta chains from one specimen sequenced in a study of shared clonotypes between healthy human individuals. The data were produced by immunoSEQ multiplex PCR, yet TCRdb's version contains in-frame clones alone and is incomplete. The table has millions of clones, 90% to 95% seen once; the top ten hold around 0.14%. The sequenced sample was naive CD4+ T cells sorted from blood. Subset in this sample: CD45RA+ positively selected. Every receptor here comes from a man between 18 and 29 years old in good health.

This chain joins TRBV6-5 and TRBJ2-7; a possible D gene is TRBD1 (6 bases). This CDR3 has 14 residues. Per the germline V gene, CDR1 is MNHEY and CDR2 is SVGAGI. The V gene lost 6 bases and the J gene lost 6 bases, with 18 bases spanning the gap. In DNA form, the CDR3 reads TGTGCCAGCAGAACCGATACAGGGTACCCCGAGCAGTACTTC. It is translated as CASRTDTGYPEQYF.

Notes on this clone: Other nucleotide sequences in the sample specify the same CDR3. The chain recombines TRBV5-1 with TRBJ1-5; D unresolved. This CDR3 has 14 amino acids. The germline gives CDR1 SGHRS, CDR2 YFSETQ. V was cut by 0 bases and J by 2 bases, with 6 bases left in between. Here the CDR3 reads CASSLDGGNQPQHF. Written as DNA, the CDR3 is TGCGCCAGCAGCTTGGATGGCGGCAATCAGCCCCAGCATTTT. Combining the CDR3 with reference TRBV5-1 and TRBJ1-5 gives the whole variable domain KAGVTQTPRYLIKTRGQQVTLSCSPISGHRSVSWYQQTPGQGLQFLFEYFSETQRNKGNFPGRFSGRQFSNSRSEMNVSTLELGDSALYLCASSLDGGNQPQHFGDGTRLSIL.

The chain couples TRBV10-3 to TRBJ2-3; D remains unclear. The CDR3 covers 13 residues. The V and J ends lost 10 bases and 2 bases respectively, with 13 bases between them. CDR1 and CDR2 from the germline V gene are ENHRY and SYGVKD. The CDR3 reads CATVPSATDTQYF. The CDR3 DNA sequence: TGTGCCACCGTCCCCTCAGCCACAGATACGCAGTATTTT.